The 3 T cell receptor beta chains given below trace back to one sample, sequenced in a study of T cell changes during pregnancy in multiple sclerosis. TCRdb's copy holds only in-frame clones and misses some; the assay was immunoSEQ multiplex PCR. The sample carries 90,000 to 120,000 clones, 85% to 95% recorded once. Sequences were derived from peripheral blood, sampled before pregnancy. Every receptor here comes from a female donor with multiple sclerosis, enrolled in a pregnancy study.

This clone came up once. This chain links TRBV19 with TRBJ2-2, with 7 bases aligning to TRBD1. J gave up 6 bases and V 5 bases, and 6 bases lay outside the gene matches. The CDR3 extends over 14 amino acids. Looked up from germline, CDR1 is LNHDA and CDR2 is SQIVND (reference sequence). The CDR3 sequence: CASSFRQGAGELFF. The CDR3 DNA sequence: TGTGCCAGTAGTTTCAGACAGGGCGCCGGGGAGCTGTTTTTT.

This chain uses TRBV2 with TRBJ1-1; D is unresolved. The CDR3 sequence is 14 residues long. Germline CDR1 is SNHLY and CDR2 is FYNNEI. Deletions cut 9 bases from V and 0 bases from J, with 14 bases between. CDR3 protein: CASLTTSMNTEAFF. DNA of the CDR3: TGTGCCAGTCTGACTACTTCCATGAACACTGAAGCTTTCTTT.

The chain couples TRBV27 to TRBJ2-1, with 9 bases lining up with TRBD2. Germline lookup yields CDR1 MNHEY and CDR2 SMNVEV (reference sequence). The V and J ends lost 6 bases and 0 bases, in that order; junction bases with no gene match: 18. The CDR3 totals 20 residues. The CDR3 nucleotides are TGTGCCAGCAGAGGCAGGGGGTTGGGGCTAGCGGGAATCTCCTACAATGAGCAGTTCTTC. Its protein is CASRGRGLGLAGISYNEQFF.